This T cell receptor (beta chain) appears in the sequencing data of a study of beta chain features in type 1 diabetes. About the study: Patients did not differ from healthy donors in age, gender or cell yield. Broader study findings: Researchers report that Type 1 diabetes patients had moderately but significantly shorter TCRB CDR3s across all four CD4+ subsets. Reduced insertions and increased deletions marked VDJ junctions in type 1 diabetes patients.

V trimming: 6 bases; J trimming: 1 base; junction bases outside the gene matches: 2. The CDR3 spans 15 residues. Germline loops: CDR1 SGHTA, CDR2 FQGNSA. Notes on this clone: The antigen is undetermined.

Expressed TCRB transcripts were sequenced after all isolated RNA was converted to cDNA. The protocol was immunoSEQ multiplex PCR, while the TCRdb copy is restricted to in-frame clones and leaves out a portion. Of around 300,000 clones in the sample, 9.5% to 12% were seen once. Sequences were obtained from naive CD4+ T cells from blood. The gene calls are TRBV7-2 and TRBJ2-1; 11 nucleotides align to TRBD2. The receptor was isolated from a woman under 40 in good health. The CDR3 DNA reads TGTGCCAGCAGACTAGCGGGAGAGTCCTACAATGAGCAGTTCTTC. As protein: CASRLAGESYNEQFF.